These T cell receptor beta chains were read from a single sample in a study of T cells after yellow fever vaccination. TCRdb redid the calling of the 5' RACE reads with MiXCR, one entry per CDR3 protein. The sample has about 220,000 distinct CDR3 sequences, roughly 3.3% seen once. This sample comprised CD4+ T cells sorted from PBMCs, obtained 10 days after the yellow fever booster vaccination. The receptors shown here come from a man younger than 35 who received the YFV17D yellow fever vaccine. Both conserved end residues are part of each CDR3. A D gene is named only where the DNA matches it firmly. Some rows mark clone size as missing; the rest say once, few, many or name a class of expanded clone.

j_gene,d_gene,v_gene,abundance,CDR3aa,CDR3nt
TRBJ2-1,NA,TRBV7-2,few,CASSSRRHNEQFF,TGTGCCAGCAGCTCTAGGAGGCACAATGAGCAGTTCTTC
TRBJ2-5,NA,TRBV4-1,many,CASSLLDQRKETQYF,TGCGCCAGCAGCCTTCTTGACCAACGAAAAGAGACCCAGTACTTC
TRBJ1-2,TRBD1,TRBV12-3/TRBV12-4,many,CASTPMGQGARGYTF,TGTGCCAGCACCCCGATGGGACAGGGGGCGCGAGGCTACACCTTC
TRBJ2-2,TRBD1,TRBV5-1,NA,CASRQGAHTGELFF,TGCGCCAGCAGACAGGGGGCGCACACCGGGGAGCTGTTTTTT
TRBJ1-2,NA,TRBV29-1,NA,CSAGDDGYTF,TGCAGCGCAGGGGACGACGGCTACACCTTC
TRBJ1-5,NA,TRBV29-1,many,CSVAQDLGNQPQHF,TGCAGCGTTGCCCAGGACTTGGGGAATCAGCCCCAGCATTTT
TRBJ1-2,NA,TRBV4-3,NA,CASSQDRAGVVGGYTF,TGCGCCAGCAGCCAAGATCGGGCAGGGGTGGTTGGTGGCTACACCTTC
TRBJ1-5,TRBD1,TRBV2,few,CASRGTGDQPQHF,TGTGCCAGCAGGGGGACAGGGGATCAGCCCCAGCATTTT
TRBJ2-3,TRBD2,TRBV5-1,NA,CASSLLAGGPRDTQYF,TGCGCCAGCAGCTTACTAGCGGGGGGGCCTCGAGATACGCAGTATTTT
TRBJ1-6,TRBD1,TRBV7-8,many,CASSLTGDNSPLHF,TGTGCCAGCAGCTTAACAGGGGATAATTCACCCCTCCACTTT
TRBJ1-6,NA,TRBV5-1,few,CASRTSPQTSPLHF,TGCGCCAGCAGAACCTCCCCCCAGACTTCACCCCTCCACTTT
TRBJ2-5,NA,TRBV7-2,NA,CASSPTGRRVPGETQYF,TGTGCCAGCAGCCCCACCGGGCGGCGGGTGCCCGGGGAGACCCAGTACTTC
TRBJ2-3,NA,TRBV20-1,NA,CSAPLEGTWDTQYF,TGCAGTGCGCCGCTCGAGGGGACGTGGGATACGCAGTATTTT
TRBJ1-5,TRBD1,TRBV12-3/TRBV12-4,NA,CASSRRSGTGGYSNQPQHF,TGTGCCAGCAGTCGCCGGTCGGGAACAGGGGGTTATAGCAATCAGCCCCAGCATTTT
TRBJ1-3,NA,TRBV27,many,CASSLNWVASGNTIYF,TGTGCCAGCAGTTTAAATTGGGTAGCCTCTGGAAACACCATATATTTT
TRBJ1-5,TRBD1,TRBV27,many,CASSSDRVGQPQHF,TGTGCCAGCAGTTCCGACAGGGTTGGTCAGCCCCAGCATTTT
TRBJ2-2,NA,TRBV5-1,many,CASSLEGTDGELFF,TGCGCCAGCAGCTTGGAGGGGACGGACGGGGAGCTGTTTTTT
TRBJ2-2,NA,TRBV5-1,NA,CASSIQGDTGELFF,TGCGCCAGCAGCATCCAGGGAGACACCGGGGAGCTGTTTTTT
TRBJ2-6,NA,TRBV5-4,few,CASSLGQTGANVLTF,TGTGCCAGCAGCTTGGGGCAGACTGGGGCCAACGTCCTGACTTTC
TRBJ2-3,TRBD1,TRBV20-1,few,CSARTGYGTDTQYF,TGCAGTGCTAGGACAGGGTACGGCACAGATACGCAGTATTTT
TRBJ2-3,NA,TRBV4-3,NA,CASSQNGGPGGTSTDTQYF,TGCGCCAGCAGCCAAAATGGAGGACCTGGAGGGACTAGCACAGATACGCAGTATTTT
TRBJ1-1,NA,TRBV19,many,CASSRQLNTEAFF,TGTGCCAGTAGTAGACAACTGAACACTGAAGCTTTCTTT
TRBJ1-1,NA,TRBV7-3,NA,CASSSGSNTEAFF,TGTGCCAGCAGCTCGGGGTCCAACACTGAAGCTTTCTTT
TRBJ1-2,TRBD1,TRBV24-1,many,CATSDSRDRGRDGYTF,TGTGCCACCAGTGATTCCCGGGACAGGGGTAGAGATGGCTACACCTTC
TRBJ2-1,NA,TRBV7-7,many,CASSTGLRNEQFF,TGTGCTAGCAGCACGGGGCTCAGGAATGAGCAGTTCTTC
TRBJ2-6,NA,TRBV2,NA,CASSEEGNSARTF,TGTGCCAGCAGTGAGGAGGGAAACAGTGCTCGAACTTTC
TRBJ1-2,NA,TRBV27,NA,CASGRTNYGYTF,TGTGCCAGCGGAAGGACTAACTATGGCTACACCTTC
TRBJ1-1,NA,TRBV7-2,NA,CASSLEVTYTEAFF,TGTGCCAGCAGCTTAGAAGTCACTTACACTGAAGCTTTCTTT
TRBJ2-1,TRBD2,TRBV10-3,many,CAIRPTSGAYFSYNEQFF,TGTGCCATCAGACCTACTAGCGGGGCCTACTTCTCCTACAATGAGCAGTTCTTC
TRBJ2-7,NA,TRBV18,NA,CASSPASNPGYEQYF,TGTGCCAGCTCACCAGCTAGCAACCCTGGGTACGAGCAGTACTTC
TRBJ2-2,NA,TRBV29-1,many,CSVSQGLFGAGELFF,TGCAGCGTTTCCCAGGGGCTCTTCGGTGCCGGGGAGCTGTTTTTT
TRBJ1-1,NA,TRBV20-1,NA,CSARDHRRMNTEAFF,TGCAGTGCTAGAGATCATCGCAGGATGAACACTGAAGCTTTCTTT
TRBJ1-6,NA,TRBV12-3/TRBV12-4,many,CASKRREVFNSPLHF,TGTGCCAGCAAACGCAGGGAAGTGTTTAATTCACCCCTCCACTTT
TRBJ1-2,NA,TRBV27,NA,CASSFGGSANYGYTF,TGTGCCAGCAGTTTCGGGGGGTCAGCTAACTATGGCTACACCTTC
TRBJ1-3,NA,TRBV12-3/TRBV12-4,NA,CASTGNGNTIYF,TGTGCCAGCACCGGGAACGGAAACACCATATATTTT
TRBJ1-5,TRBD1,TRBV6-2/TRBV6-3,many,CASSYHERTGQPQHF,TGTGCCAGCAGTTACCACGAACGGACAGGACAGCCCCAGCATTTT
TRBJ2-5,NA,TRBV4-3,NA,CASSQSAGLGETQYF,TGCGCCAGCAGCCAATCCGCAGGGCTGGGAGAGACCCAGTACTTC
TRBJ2-2,TRBD1,TRBV20-1,NA,CSADRDNTGELFF,TGCAGTGCGGACAGGGATAACACCGGGGAGCTGTTTTTT
TRBJ2-3,NA,TRBV7-2,few,CASSSSHTDTQYF,TGTGCCAGCAGCTCAAGCCACACAGATACGCAGTATTTT
TRBJ2-1,TRBD2,TRBV5-1,NA,CASRNRGGSQNEQFF,TGCGCCAGCAGAAACCGGGGGGGTAGTCAAAATGAGCAGTTCTTC
TRBJ2-1,NA,TRBV7-2,NA,CASSSGRIGTTFDEQFF,TGTGCCAGCAGCTCAGGCCGAATCGGGACAACTTTCGATGAGCAGTTCTTC
TRBJ2-3,NA,TRBV12-3/TRBV12-4,many,CASKWAGGTDTQYF,TGTGCCAGCAAGTGGGCCGGAGGGACAGATACGCAGTATTTT
TRBJ2-3,NA,TRBV9,few,CASSVMEGAADTQYF,TGTGCCAGCAGCGTAATGGAGGGGGCCGCAGATACGCAGTATTTT
TRBJ2-3,NA,TRBV7-2,many,CASSSYTDTQYF,TGTGCCAGCAGCTCCTACACAGATACGCAGTATTTT
TRBJ2-5,NA,TRBV18,NA,CASSPRVEETQYF,TGTGCCAGCTCACCCCGGGTCGAAGAGACCCAGTACTTC
TRBJ2-5,NA,TRBV7-2,many,CASSPRQKQETQYF,TGTGCCAGCAGCCCCCGACAGAAGCAAGAGACCCAGTACTTC
TRBJ2-7,TRBD1,TRBV15,many,CATSRDETGAAYEQYF,TGTGCCACCAGCAGGGATGAGACAGGGGCCGCCTACGAGCAGTACTTC
TRBJ1-3,NA,TRBV12-3/TRBV12-4,few,CASSSLGNTIYF,TGTGCCAGCAGTTCTCTAGGAAACACCATATATTTT
TRBJ2-7,TRBD1,TRBV12-3/TRBV12-4,NA,CASSSDRDLGYEQYF,TGTGCCAGCAGTTCTGACAGGGACCTGGGCTACGAGCAGTACTTC
TRBJ2-7,NA,TRBV6-2/TRBV6-3,many,CASGRSYEQYF,TGTGCCAGCGGGCGCTCCTACGAGCAGTACTTC
TRBJ1-1,NA,TRBV2,many,CASTVELNTEAFF,TGTGCCAGCACTGTGGAACTGAACACTGAAGCTTTCTTT
TRBJ1-3,NA,TRBV9,few,CASSAGLNSGNTIYF,TGTGCCAGCAGTGCCGGGCTCAACTCTGGAAACACCATATATTTT
TRBJ2-7,NA,TRBV6-5,many,CASSYSKAGISYEQYF,TGTGCCAGCAGTTACTCGAAGGCGGGGATCTCCTACGAGCAGTACTTC